The 8 T cell receptor beta chains below come from one sample, sequenced in a study of blood T cell repertoires in COVID-19. Profiling relied on immunoSEQ multiplex PCR, and the TCRdb table lists in-frame clones only, not all of them. Here the sample spans about 24,000 clones, around 86% being singletons. Sequencing was performed on peripheral blood. Source of these receptors: a woman between 65 and 79 years old with active COVID-19.

The chain joins TRBV5-4 to TRBJ1-2; D is perhaps TRBD1 (6 bases). CDR1 is SGHNT, CDR2 YYREEE, per germline (reference sequence). Trimming stripped 0 bases from V and 5 bases from J, with 14 bases between. The CDR3 runs 15 residues. CDR3 sequence reads: CASSLGGQEDYGYTF. CDR3 DNA sequence: TGTGCCAGCAGCTTGGGGGGGCAGGAGGATTATGGCTACACCTTC.

A single count supports this clone. The rearrangement uses TRBV7-2 and TRBJ1-1; unclear D gene. The CDR3 loop spans 12 amino acids. Between the trimmed V and J ends, which lost 7 bases and 4 bases, there was a span of 10 bases. CDR1 and CDR2 (germline): SGHTA, FQGNSA. CDR3 residues: CASMDYSTEAFF. Written as DNA, the CDR3 is TGTGCCAGCATGGACTATAGCACTGAAGCTTTCTTT.

This rearrangement joins TRBV5-1 to TRBJ2-3; TRBD1 aligns across 8 bases. The trim removed 3 bases at V and 0 bases at J, leaving 3 bases unmatched. CDR3 length equals 15 residues. Germline V gene sequence: CDR1 SGHRS, CDR2 YFSETQ. The DNA for the CDR3 is TGCGCCAGCAGCTCGGGACAGGCTAGCACAGATACGCAGTATTTT. This translates into CASSSGQASTDTQYF.

The J gene is TRBJ1-2, the V gene TRBV25-1; 9 bases line up with TRBD1. Per the germline V gene, CDR1 is MGHDK and CDR2 is SYGVNS. The length of the CDR3 is 16 residues. V shed 5 bases and J 4 bases; nucleotides not matched to a gene: 11. CDR3 residues: CASSSGQGVSAYGYTF. The CDR3 DNA follows: TGTGCCAGCAGTTCGGGACAGGGAGTTAGTGCCTATGGCTACACCTTC.

The chain is built from TRBV11-2 and TRBJ1-6; no definite D call. The CDR3 consists of 14 residues. Trimming cost V 2 bases and J 9 bases, with 11 bases left between them. Germline CDR1 is SGHAT and CDR2 is FQNNGV. The CDR3 here is CASSLTGGSSPLHF. The CDR3 DNA is TGTGCCAGCAGCTTAACGGGAGGGAGTTCACCCCTCCACTTT.

The V gene is TRBV4-3, the J gene TRBJ2-7, with D maybe TRBD2 (6 bases). The CDR3 is 16 residues long. V was trimmed by 0 bases and J by 2 bases, leaving 14 bases between them. Germline CDR1 reads LGHNA; CDR2 reads YSLEER. CDR3 DNA: TGCGCCAGCAGCCAAGATTTCGGGGGTTCCCCCTACGAGCAGTACTTC. Protein: CASSQDFGGSPYEQYF.

This clone occurred a few times. This chain links TRBV3-1 (or the pseudogene TRBV3-2) with TRBJ1-6; maybe TRBD1 (6 bases). CDR3 length: 14 residues. The germline gives CDR1 LGHDT, CDR2 YNNKEL (reference sequence). Trimming stripped 0 bases from V and 9 bases from J, with 9 bases between. This CDR3 reads CASSQEWTVSPLHF. CDR3 nucleotide sequence: TGTGCCAGCAGCCAAGAATGGACAGTTTCACCCCTCCACTTT.

This clone came up a few times. The chain links TRBV9 to TRBJ1-1, with TRBD1 matching 9 bases. CDR3 length: 14 residues. V was pared by 5 bases and J by 12 bases, with 14 bases of the junction left unmatched. Germline CDR1 and CDR2: SGDLS and YYNGEE. The CDR3 nucleotides are TGTGCCAGCAGATCGGACAGGGGTAGGGGTCGAACTTTCTTT. It yields the protein CASRSDRGRGRTFF.